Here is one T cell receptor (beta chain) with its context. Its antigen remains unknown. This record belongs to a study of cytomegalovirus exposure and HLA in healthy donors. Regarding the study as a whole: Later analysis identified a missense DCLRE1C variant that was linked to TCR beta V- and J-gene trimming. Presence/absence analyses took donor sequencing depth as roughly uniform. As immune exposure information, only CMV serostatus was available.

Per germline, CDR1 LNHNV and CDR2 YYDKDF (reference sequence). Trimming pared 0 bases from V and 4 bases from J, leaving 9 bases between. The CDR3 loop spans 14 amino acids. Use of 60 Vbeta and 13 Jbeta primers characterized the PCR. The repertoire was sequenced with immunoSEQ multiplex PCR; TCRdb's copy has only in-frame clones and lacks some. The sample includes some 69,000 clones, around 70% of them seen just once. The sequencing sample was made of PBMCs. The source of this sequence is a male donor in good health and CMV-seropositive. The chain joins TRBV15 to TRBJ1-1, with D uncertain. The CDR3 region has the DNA TGTGCCACCAGCAGAGAGGGCAGCCCCACTGAAGCTTTCTTT. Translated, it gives CATSREGSPTEAFF. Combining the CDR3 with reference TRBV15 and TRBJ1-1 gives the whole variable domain DAMVIQNPRYQVTQFGKPVTLSCSQTLNHNVMYWYQQKSSQAPKLLFHYYDKDFNNEADTPDNFQSRRPNTSFCFLDIRSPGLGDTAMYLCATSREGSPTEAFFGQGTRLTVV.